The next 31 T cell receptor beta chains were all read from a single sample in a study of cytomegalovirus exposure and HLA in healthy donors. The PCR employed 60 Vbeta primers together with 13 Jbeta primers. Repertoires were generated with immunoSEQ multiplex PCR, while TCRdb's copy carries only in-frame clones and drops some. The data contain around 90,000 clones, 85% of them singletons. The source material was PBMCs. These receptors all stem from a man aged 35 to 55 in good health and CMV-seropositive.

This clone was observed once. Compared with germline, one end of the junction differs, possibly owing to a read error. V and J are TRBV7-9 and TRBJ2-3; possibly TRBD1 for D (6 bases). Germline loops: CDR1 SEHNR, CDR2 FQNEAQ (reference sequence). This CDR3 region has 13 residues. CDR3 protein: CSSTMSGADTQYF. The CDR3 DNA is TGTTCCAGCACCATGTCAGGGGCAGATACGCAGTATTTT.

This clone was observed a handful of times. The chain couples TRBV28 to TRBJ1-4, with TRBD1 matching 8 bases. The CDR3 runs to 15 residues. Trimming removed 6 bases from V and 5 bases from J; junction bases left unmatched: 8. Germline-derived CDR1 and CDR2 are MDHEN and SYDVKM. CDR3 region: CASSPRQGMNEKLFF. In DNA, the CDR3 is TGTGCCAGCAGCCCAAGACAGGGGATGAATGAAAAACTGTTTTTT.

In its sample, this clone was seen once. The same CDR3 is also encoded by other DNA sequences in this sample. CDR3 sequence (DNA): TGTGCCAGCAGCTTAGGTCTAGCGGGAGGTAAAGGGACCCAGTACTTC. It encodes CASSLGLAGGKGTQYF. J is TRBJ2-5 and V is TRBV7-2, with 11 bases that match TRBD2. This CDR3 spans 16 amino acids. Germline V gives CDR1 SGHTA, CDR2 FQGNSA. Trimming at V came to 1 base and at J to 7 bases, leaving 8 bases not matched to a gene.

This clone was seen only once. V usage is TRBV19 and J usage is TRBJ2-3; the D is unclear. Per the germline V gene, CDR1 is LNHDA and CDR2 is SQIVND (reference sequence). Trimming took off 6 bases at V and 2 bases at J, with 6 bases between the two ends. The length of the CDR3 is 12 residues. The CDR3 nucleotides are TGTGCCAGTAGGGGCATCACAGATACGCAGTATTTT. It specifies CASRGITDTQYF.

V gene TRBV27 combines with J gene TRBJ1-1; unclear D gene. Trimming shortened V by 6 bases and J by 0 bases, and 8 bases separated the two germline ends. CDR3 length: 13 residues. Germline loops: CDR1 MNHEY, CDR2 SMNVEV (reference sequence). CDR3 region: CASSKSMNTEAFF. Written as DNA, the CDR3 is TGTGCCAGCAGCAAATCCATGAACACTGAAGCTTTCTTT.

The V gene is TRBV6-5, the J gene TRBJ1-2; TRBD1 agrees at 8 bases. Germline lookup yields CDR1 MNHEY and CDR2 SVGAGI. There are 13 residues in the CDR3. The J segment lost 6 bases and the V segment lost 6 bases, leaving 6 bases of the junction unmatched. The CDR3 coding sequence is TGTGCCAGCAGAAGGACAGGGAGGGATGGCTACACCTTC. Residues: CASRRTGRDGYTF.

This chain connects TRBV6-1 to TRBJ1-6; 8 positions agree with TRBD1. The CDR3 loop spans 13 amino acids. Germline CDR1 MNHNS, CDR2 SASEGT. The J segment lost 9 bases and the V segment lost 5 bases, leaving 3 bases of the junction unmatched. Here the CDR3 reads CASSYDRGSPLHF. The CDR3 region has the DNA TGTGCCAGCAGTTATGACAGGGGTTCACCCCTCCACTTT.

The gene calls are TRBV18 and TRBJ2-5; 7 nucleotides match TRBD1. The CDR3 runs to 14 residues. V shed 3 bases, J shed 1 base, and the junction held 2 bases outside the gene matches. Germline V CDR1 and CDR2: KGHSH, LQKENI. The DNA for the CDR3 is TGTGCCAGCTCACCCCGGACAGGCCAAGAGACCCAGTACTTC. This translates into CASSPRTGQETQYF.

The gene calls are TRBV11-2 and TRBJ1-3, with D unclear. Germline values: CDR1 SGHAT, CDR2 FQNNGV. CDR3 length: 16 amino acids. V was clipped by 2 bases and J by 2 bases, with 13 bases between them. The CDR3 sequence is CASSLYSGKAGNTIYF. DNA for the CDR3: TGTGCCAGCAGCTTATATTCGGGAAAGGCTGGAAACACCATATATTTT. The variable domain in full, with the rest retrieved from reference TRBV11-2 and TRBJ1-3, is EAGVAQSPRYKIIEKRQSVAFWCNPISGHATLYWYQQILGQGPKLLIQFQNNGVVDDSQLPKDRFSAERLKGVDSTLKIQPAKLEDSAVYLCASSLYSGKAGNTIYFGEGSWLTVV.

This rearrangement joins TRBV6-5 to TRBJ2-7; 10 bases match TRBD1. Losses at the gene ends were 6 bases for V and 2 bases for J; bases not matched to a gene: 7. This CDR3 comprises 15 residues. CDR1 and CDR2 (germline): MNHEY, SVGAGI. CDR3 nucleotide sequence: TGTGCCAGCAGCGGATGGACAGGGGGTACCTACGAGCAGTACTTC. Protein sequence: CASSGWTGGTYEQYF.

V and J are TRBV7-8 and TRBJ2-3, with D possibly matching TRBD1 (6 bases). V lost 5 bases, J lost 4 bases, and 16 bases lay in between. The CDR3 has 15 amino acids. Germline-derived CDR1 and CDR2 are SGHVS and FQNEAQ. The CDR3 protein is CASSPTLQGADTQYF. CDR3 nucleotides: TGTGCCAGCAGCCCGACCTTACAGGGTGCAGATACGCAGTATTTT.

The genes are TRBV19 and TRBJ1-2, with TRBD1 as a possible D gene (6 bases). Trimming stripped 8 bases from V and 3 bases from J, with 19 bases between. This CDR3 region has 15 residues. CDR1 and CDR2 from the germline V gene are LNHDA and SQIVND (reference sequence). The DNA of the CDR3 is TGTGCCAGTGCCCCTCCAGGGGCGTCCTACTATGGCTACACCTTC. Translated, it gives CASAPPGASYYGYTF. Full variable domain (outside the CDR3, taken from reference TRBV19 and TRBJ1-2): DGGITQSPKYLFRKEGQNVTLSCEQNLNHDAMYWYRQDPGQGLRLIYYSQIVNDFQKGDIAEGYSVSREKKESFPLTVTSAQKNPTAFYLCASAPPGASYYGYTFGSGTRLTVV.

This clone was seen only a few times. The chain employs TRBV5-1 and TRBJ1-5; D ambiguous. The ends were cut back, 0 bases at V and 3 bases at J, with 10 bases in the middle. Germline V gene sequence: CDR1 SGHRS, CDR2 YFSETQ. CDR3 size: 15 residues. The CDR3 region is CASSLDGQNNQPQHF. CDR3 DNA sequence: TGCGCCAGCAGCTTGGATGGGCAGAACAATCAGCCCCAGCATTTT.

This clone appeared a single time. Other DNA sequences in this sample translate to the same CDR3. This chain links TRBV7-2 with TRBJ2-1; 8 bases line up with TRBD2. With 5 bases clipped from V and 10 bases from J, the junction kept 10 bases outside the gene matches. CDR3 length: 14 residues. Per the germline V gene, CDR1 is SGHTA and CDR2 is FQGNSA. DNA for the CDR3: TGTGCCAGCAGCCACGGACTAGCAGAGGAGGAGCAGTTCTTC. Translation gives CASSHGLAEEEQFF.

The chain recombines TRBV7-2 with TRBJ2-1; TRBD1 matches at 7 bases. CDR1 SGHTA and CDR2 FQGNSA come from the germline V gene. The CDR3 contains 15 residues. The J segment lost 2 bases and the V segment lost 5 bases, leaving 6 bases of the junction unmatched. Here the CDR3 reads CASSRDRVPYNEQFF. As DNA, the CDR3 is TGTGCCAGCAGCAGAGACAGGGTTCCCTACAATGAGCAGTTCTTC.

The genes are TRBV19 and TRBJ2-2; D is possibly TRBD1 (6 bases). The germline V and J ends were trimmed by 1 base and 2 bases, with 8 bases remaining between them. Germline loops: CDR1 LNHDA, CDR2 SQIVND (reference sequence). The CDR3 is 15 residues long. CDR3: CASSIVDSNTGELFF. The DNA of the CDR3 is TGTGCCAGTAGTATAGTGGACAGTAACACCGGGGAGCTGTTTTTT.

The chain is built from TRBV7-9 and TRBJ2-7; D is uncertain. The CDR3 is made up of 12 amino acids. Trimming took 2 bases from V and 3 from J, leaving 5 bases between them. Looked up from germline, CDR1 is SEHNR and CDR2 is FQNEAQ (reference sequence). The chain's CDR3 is CASSLTSYEQYF. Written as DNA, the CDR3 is TGTGCCAGCAGCTTAACCAGCTACGAGCAGTACTTC.

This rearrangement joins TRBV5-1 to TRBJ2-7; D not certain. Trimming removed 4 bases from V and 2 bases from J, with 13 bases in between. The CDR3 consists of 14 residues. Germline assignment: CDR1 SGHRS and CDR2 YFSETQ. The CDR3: CASSPTAVTYEQYF. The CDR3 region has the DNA TGCGCCAGCAGCCCTACGGCGGTTACCTACGAGCAGTACTTC.

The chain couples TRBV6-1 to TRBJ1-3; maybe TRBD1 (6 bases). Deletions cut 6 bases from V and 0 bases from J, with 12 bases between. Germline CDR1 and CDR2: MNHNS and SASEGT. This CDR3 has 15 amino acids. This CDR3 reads CASSFDRTSGNTIYF. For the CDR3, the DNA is TGTGCCAGCAGCTTTGACAGGACCTCTGGAAACACCATATATTTT.

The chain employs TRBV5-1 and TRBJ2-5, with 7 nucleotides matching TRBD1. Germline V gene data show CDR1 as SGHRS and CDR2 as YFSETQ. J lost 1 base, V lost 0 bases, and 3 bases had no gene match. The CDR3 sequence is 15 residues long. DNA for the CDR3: TGCGCCAGCAGCTTGGGACAGGGCCCCCAAGAGACCCAGTACTTC. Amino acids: CASSLGQGPQETQYF.

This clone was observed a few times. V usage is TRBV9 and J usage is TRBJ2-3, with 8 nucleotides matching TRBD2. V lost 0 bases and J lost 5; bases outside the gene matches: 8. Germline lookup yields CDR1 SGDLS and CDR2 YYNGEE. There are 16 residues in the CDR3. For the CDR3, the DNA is TGTGCCAGCAGCGTAGGAGGTGCGGGGGGCGGAGATACGCAGTATTTT. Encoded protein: CASSVGGAGGGDTQYF.

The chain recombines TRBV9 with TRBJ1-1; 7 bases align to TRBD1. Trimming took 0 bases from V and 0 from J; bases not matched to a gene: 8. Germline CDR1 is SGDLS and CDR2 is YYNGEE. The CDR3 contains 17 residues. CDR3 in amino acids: CASSVAEGAPVNTEAFF. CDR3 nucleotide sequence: TGTGCCAGCAGCGTAGCCGAGGGGGCCCCGGTGAACACTGAAGCTTTCTTT.

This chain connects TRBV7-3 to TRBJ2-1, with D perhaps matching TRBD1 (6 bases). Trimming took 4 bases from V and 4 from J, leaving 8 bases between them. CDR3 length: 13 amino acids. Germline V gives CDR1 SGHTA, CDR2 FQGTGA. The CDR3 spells CASSSDSYNEQFF. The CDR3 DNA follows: TGTGCCAGCAGCTCGGACAGTTACAATGAGCAGTTCTTC. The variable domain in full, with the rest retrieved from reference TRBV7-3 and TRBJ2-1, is GAGVSQTPSNKVTEKGKYVELRCDPISGHTALYWYRQSLGQGPEFLIYFQGTGAADDSGLPNDRFFAVRPEGSVSTLKIQRTERGDSAVYLCASSSDSYNEQFFGPGTRLTVL.

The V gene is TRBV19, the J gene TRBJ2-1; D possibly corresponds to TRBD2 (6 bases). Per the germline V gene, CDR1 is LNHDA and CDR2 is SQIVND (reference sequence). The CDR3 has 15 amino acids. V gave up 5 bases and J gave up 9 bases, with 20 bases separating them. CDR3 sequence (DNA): TGTGCCAGTAGTGTTCAGACCGGGAGCAAGCGTGAGCAGTTCTTC. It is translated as CASSVQTGSKREQFF.

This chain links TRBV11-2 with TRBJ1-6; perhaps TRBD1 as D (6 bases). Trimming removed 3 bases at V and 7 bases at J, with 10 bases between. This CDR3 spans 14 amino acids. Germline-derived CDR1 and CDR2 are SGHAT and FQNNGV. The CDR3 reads CASSLGTGNSPLHF. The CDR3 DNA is TGTGCCAGCAGCTTGGGTACAGGGAATTCACCCCTCCACTTT. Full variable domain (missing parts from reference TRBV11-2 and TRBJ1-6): EAGVAQSPRYKIIEKRQSVAFWCNPISGHATLYWYQQILGQGPKLLIQFQNNGVVDDSQLPKDRFSAERLKGVDSTLKIQPAKLEDSAVYLCASSLGTGNSPLHFGNGTRLTVT.

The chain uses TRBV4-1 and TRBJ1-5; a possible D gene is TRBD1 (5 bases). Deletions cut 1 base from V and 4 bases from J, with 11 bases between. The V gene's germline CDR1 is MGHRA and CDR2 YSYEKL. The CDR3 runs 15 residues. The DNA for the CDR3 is TGCGCCAGCAGCCAAGGCCAGGGAGGAAATCAGCCCCAGCATTTT. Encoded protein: CASSQGQGGNQPQHF.

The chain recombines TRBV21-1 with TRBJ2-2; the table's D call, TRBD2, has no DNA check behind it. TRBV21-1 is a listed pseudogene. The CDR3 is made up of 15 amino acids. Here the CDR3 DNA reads TGTGCCAGCAGCAAAGGAAGATCGGGAACCGGGGAGCTGTTTTTT. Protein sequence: CASSKGRSGTGELFF.

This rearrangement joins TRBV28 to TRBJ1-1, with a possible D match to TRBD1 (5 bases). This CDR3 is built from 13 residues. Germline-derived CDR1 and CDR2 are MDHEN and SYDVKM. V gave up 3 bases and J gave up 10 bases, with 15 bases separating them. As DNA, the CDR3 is TGTGCCAGCAGTTTCGGAGACAGCAGAGGAGCTTTCTTT. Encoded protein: CASSFGDSRGAFF.

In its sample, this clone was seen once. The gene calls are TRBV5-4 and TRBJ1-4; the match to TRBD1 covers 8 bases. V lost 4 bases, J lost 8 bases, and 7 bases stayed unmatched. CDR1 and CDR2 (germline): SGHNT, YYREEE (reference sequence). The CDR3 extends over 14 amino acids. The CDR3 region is CASSVDRGGEKLFF. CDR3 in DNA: TGTGCCAGCAGCGTCGACAGGGGTGGAGAAAAACTGTTTTTT.

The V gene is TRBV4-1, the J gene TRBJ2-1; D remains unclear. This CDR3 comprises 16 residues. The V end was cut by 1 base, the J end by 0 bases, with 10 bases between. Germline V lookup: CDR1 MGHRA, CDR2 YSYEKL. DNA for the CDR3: TGCGCCAGCAGCCAAGCCTATCCTGCCTCCTACAATGAGCAGTTCTTC. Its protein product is CASSQAYPASYNEQFF.

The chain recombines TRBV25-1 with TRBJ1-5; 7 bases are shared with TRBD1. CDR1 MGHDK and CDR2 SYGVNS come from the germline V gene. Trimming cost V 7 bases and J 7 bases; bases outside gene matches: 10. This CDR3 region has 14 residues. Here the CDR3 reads CASIKDRSQQPQHF. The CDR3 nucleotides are TGTGCCAGCATAAAGGACAGGAGCCAGCAGCCCCAGCATTTT. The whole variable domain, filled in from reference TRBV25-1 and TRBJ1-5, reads EADIYQTPRYLVIGTGKKITLECSQTMGHDKMYWYQQDPGMELHLIHYSYGVNSTEKGDLSSESTVSRIRTEHFPLTLESARPSHTSQYLCASIKDRSQQPQHFGDGTRLSIL.